Listed below are T cell receptor beta chains from one sample, sequenced in a study of OX40 agonist ivuxolimab in advanced cancers. TCRdb's copy holds only in-frame clones and misses some; the assay was immunoSEQ multiplex PCR. The sample carries some 50,000 clones, 80% to 90% recorded once. The specimen comprised CD4+ or CD8+ T cells sorted from blood, sampled in a trial of the OX40 agonist ivuxolimab. The receptors were gathered from an adult with an advanced solid tumor such as melanoma, head and neck, liver or kidney cancer. Each CDR3 is given with its conserved first and last residue. Fields, in order: clone size, J gene, V gene, D gene, CDR3 DNA, CDR3 protein. A D gene is named only where the DNA matches it firmly. A clone size is listed for some rows: how often the clone was seen (once, few, many), or a class if it is expanded.

clone size: -; J gene: TRBJ2-3; V gene: TRBV30; D gene: TRBD1; CDR3 DNA: TGTGCCTGGAGTTCAACAGGGGGGGATACGCAGTATTTT; CDR3 protein: CAWSSTGGDTQYF
clone size: -; J gene: TRBJ1-2; V gene: TRBV7-2; D gene: -; CDR3 DNA: TGTGCCAGCAGCCTCACCTTGTTCTATGGCTACACCTTC; CDR3 protein: CASSLTLFYGYTF
clone size: few; J gene: TRBJ1-5; V gene: TRBV19; D gene: -; CDR3 DNA: TGTGCCAGTAGTATAGAAGGGTTAGCCCAGCATTTT; CDR3 protein: CASSIEGLAQHF
clone size: -; J gene: TRBJ2-7; V gene: TRBV18; D gene: -; CDR3 DNA: TGTGCCAGCTCACCACCAGCTAACTCCTACGAGCAGTACTTC; CDR3 protein: CASSPPANSYEQYF
clone size: few; J gene: TRBJ2-7; V gene: TRBV6-5; D gene: TRBD1; CDR3 DNA: TGTGCCAGCAGTCCAGGGGGCGCGACTTCCTACGAGCAGTACTTC; CDR3 protein: CASSPGGATSYEQYF
clone size: -; J gene: TRBJ2-1; V gene: TRBV14; D gene: TRBD2; CDR3 DNA: TGTGCCAGCAGCCTTAGCGGGGCCGGGCAGTTCTTC; CDR3 protein: CASSLSGAGQFF
clone size: -; J gene: TRBJ1-2; V gene: TRBV28; D gene: -; CDR3 DNA: TGTGCCAGCAGGCTGGGGACCCCCGGCGGTGGCTACACCTTC; CDR3 protein: CASRLGTPGGGYTF
clone size: -; J gene: TRBJ2-7; V gene: TRBV25-1; D gene: -; CDR3 DNA: TGTGCCAGCGCGTCTGGGGTAACCTACGAGCAGTACTTC; CDR3 protein: CASASGVTYEQYF
clone size: -; J gene: TRBJ1-5; V gene: TRBV15; D gene: -; CDR3 DNA: TGTGCCACCAGCAGGTATGGGAAGGGTAGAAATCAGCCCCAGCATTTT; CDR3 protein: CATSRYGKGRNQPQHF
clone size: -; J gene: TRBJ1-4; V gene: TRBV15; D gene: -; CDR3 DNA: TGTGCCACCAGCAGAGACGCAACTAATGAAAAACTGTTTTTT; CDR3 protein: CATSRDATNEKLFF
clone size: -; J gene: TRBJ1-2; V gene: TRBV2; D gene: -; CDR3 DNA: TGTGCCAGCAATGTAGGGCCGGGGGGCTACACCTTC; CDR3 protein: CASNVGPGGYTF
clone size: once; J gene: TRBJ2-7; V gene: TRBV7-9; D gene: -; CDR3 DNA: TGTGCCAGCAGCCCAGGGGTCGAGCAGTACTTC; CDR3 protein: CASSPGVEQYF
clone size: -; J gene: TRBJ2-7; V gene: TRBV7-2; D gene: -; CDR3 DNA: TGTGCCAGCAGCACTGTGCAAGCCTACGAGCAGTACTTC; CDR3 protein: CASSTVQAYEQYF
clone size: -; J gene: TRBJ1-1; V gene: TRBV18; D gene: -; CDR3 DNA: TGTGCCAGCTCACCGCCCCAGCAGAACACTGAAGCTTTCTTT; CDR3 protein: CASSPPQQNTEAFF
clone size: few; J gene: TRBJ2-7; V gene: TRBV30; D gene: TRBD2; CDR3 DNA: TGTGCCTGGAGTCGGGGACTAGACTACGAGCAGTACTTC; CDR3 protein: CAWSRGLDYEQYF
clone size: -; J gene: TRBJ2-7; V gene: TRBV2; D gene: TRBD1; CDR3 DNA: TGTGCCAGCAGGACAGGGCGAGGGTCCTACGAGCAGTACTTC; CDR3 protein: CASRTGRGSYEQYF
clone size: -; J gene: TRBJ1-4; V gene: TRBV7-9; D gene: -; CDR3 DNA: TGTGCCAGCAGCTTAGAGGGGGGTTATAATGAAAAACTGTTTTTT; CDR3 protein: CASSLEGGYNEKLFF
clone size: -; J gene: TRBJ1-2; V gene: TRBV6-5; D gene: TRBD1; CDR3 DNA: TGTGCCAGCAGCCAATCGGGACAGATATATGGCTACACCTTC; CDR3 protein: CASSQSGQIYGYTF
clone size: -; J gene: TRBJ2-1; V gene: TRBV7-3; D gene: TRBD1; CDR3 DNA: TGTGCCAGCAGCTTTAGACAGGGGTCGAACAATGAGCAGTTCTTC; CDR3 protein: CASSFRQGSNNEQFF
clone size: -; J gene: TRBJ1-4; V gene: TRBV7-2; D gene: TRBD1; CDR3 DNA: TGTGCCACGGCCGTGAAGGCAGGGGGTGAAAAACTGTTTTTT; CDR3 protein: CATAVKAGGEKLFF
clone size: -; J gene: TRBJ1-5; V gene: TRBV30; D gene: -; CDR3 DNA: TGTGCCTGGAGGCGGGCAGGGATGGATCAGCCCCAGCATTTT; CDR3 protein: CAWRRAGMDQPQHF
clone size: -; J gene: TRBJ1-2; V gene: TRBV27; D gene: -; CDR3 DNA: TGTGCCAGCAGCTATAGAAACGTCGTGGAGGGATGGAACTATGGCTACACCTTC; CDR3 protein: CASSYRNVVEGWNYGYTF
clone size: -; J gene: TRBJ2-7; V gene: TRBV6-6; D gene: -; CDR3 DNA: TGTGCCAGCAGTTACAAATTAGCGGAGTCCTACGAGCAGTACTTC; CDR3 protein: CASSYKLAESYEQYF
clone size: -; J gene: TRBJ1-2; V gene: TRBV19; D gene: -; CDR3 DNA: TGTGCCAGTGCCCATGCGCGGGGTTCTTACTATGGCTACACCTTC; CDR3 protein: CASAHARGSYYGYTF
clone size: -; J gene: TRBJ1-5; V gene: TRBV19; D gene: -; CDR3 DNA: TGTGCCAGTAGTATAGTGGCAGGAGGCAATCAGCCCCAGCATTTT; CDR3 protein: CASSIVAGGNQPQHF
clone size: -; J gene: TRBJ2-6; V gene: TRBV4-1; D gene: -; CDR3 DNA: TGCGCCAGCAGCCACCCTCGCGGCTCTGGGGCCAACGTCCTGACTTTC; CDR3 protein: CASSHPRGSGANVLTF
clone size: -; J gene: TRBJ2-3; V gene: TRBV18; D gene: -; CDR3 DNA: TGTGCCAGCTCACCACCGGTAAAAACAGATACGCAGTATTTT; CDR3 protein: CASSPPVKTDTQYF
clone size: -; J gene: TRBJ1-1; V gene: TRBV5-1; D gene: -; CDR3 DNA: TGCGCCAGCAGCTTTAGTGGAACTGAAGCTTTCTTT; CDR3 protein: CASSFSGTEAFF
clone size: -; J gene: TRBJ2-7; V gene: TRBV5-1; D gene: TRBD2; CDR3 DNA: TGCGCCAGCAGCTTGGGAGGGGAGGGGTACGAGCAGTACTTC; CDR3 protein: CASSLGGEGYEQYF
clone size: -; J gene: TRBJ2-1; V gene: TRBV30; D gene: TRBD2; CDR3 DNA: TGTGCCTGGAGCCCCCTAGCGGGAGGTTTAAATGAGCAGTTCTTC; CDR3 protein: CAWSPLAGGLNEQFF
clone size: -; J gene: TRBJ2-1; V gene: TRBV13; D gene: TRBD2; CDR3 DNA: TGTGCCAGCAGCTTAGGATTTTCGGGACTAGCGGGAGGGCCCCCCAATGAGCAGTTCTTC; CDR3 protein: CASSLGFSGLAGGPPNEQFF
clone size: -; J gene: TRBJ1-1; V gene: TRBV10-1; D gene: -; CDR3 DNA: TGCGCCAGCAGCCCCCGCCAAGACAACACTGAAGCTTTCTTT; CDR3 protein: CASSPRQDNTEAFF
clone size: -; J gene: TRBJ2-1; V gene: TRBV6-5; D gene: -; CDR3 DNA: TGTGCCAGCAGTCTGACAGGCCCCCCCTACAATGAGCAGTTCTTC; CDR3 protein: CASSLTGPPYNEQFF
clone size: few; J gene: TRBJ1-1; V gene: TRBV19; D gene: TRBD1; CDR3 DNA: TGTGCCAGTATGGACAGGCCGAACACTGAAGCTTTCTTT; CDR3 protein: CASMDRPNTEAFF
clone size: -; J gene: TRBJ2-5; V gene: TRBV5-1; D gene: -; CDR3 DNA: TGCGCCAGCAGCTTGTGGCCAGCCCAGACAGAGACCCAGTACTTC; CDR3 protein: CASSLWPAQTETQYF
clone size: -; J gene: TRBJ2-3; V gene: TRBV2; D gene: TRBD1; CDR3 DNA: TGTGCCAGCAGCCCCGACAGGGGGAGCACAGATACGCAGTATTTT; CDR3 protein: CASSPDRGSTDTQYF
clone size: -; J gene: TRBJ2-3; V gene: TRBV14; D gene: -; CDR3 DNA: TGTGCCAGCAGCCCCACCGGGGGATCAAGCACAGATACGCAGTATTTT; CDR3 protein: CASSPTGGSSTDTQYF
clone size: -; J gene: TRBJ2-5; V gene: TRBV27; D gene: TRBD1; CDR3 DNA: TGTGCCAGCAGTCGGGGCGGTACAGGGGGTGGAGAGACCCAGTACTTC; CDR3 protein: CASSRGGTGGGETQYF
clone size: once; J gene: TRBJ1-1; V gene: TRBV29-1; D gene: TRBD1; CDR3 DNA: TGCAGCGTTCCTGGGACAGGGGGCCAGTTCGTCTTT; CDR3 protein: CSVPGTGGQFVF
clone size: -; J gene: TRBJ2-2; V gene: TRBV4-1; D gene: TRBD1; CDR3 DNA: TGCGCCAGCAGCCGGCAGGGGGAGAACACCGGGGAGCTGTTTTTT; CDR3 protein: CASSRQGENTGELFF
clone size: -; J gene: TRBJ1-5; V gene: TRBV6-1; D gene: TRBD1; CDR3 DNA: TGTGCCAGCAAGAATGACAGGGTTAATCAGCCCCAGCATTTT; CDR3 protein: CASKNDRVNQPQHF
clone size: -; J gene: TRBJ1-1; V gene: TRBV4-3; D gene: -; CDR3 DNA: TGCGCCAGCAGCTTTCGGCCGTCACGGTGGACTGAAGCTTTCTTT; CDR3 protein: CASSFRPSRWTEAFF
clone size: -; J gene: TRBJ2-5; V gene: TRBV11-3; D gene: -; CDR3 DNA: TGTGCCAGCAGCTTAGGCTCGCTGGGGATCCAAGAGACCCAGTACTTC; CDR3 protein: CASSLGSLGIQETQYF
clone size: -; J gene: TRBJ1-2; V gene: TRBV6-5; D gene: TRBD1; CDR3 DNA: TGTGCCAGCAGTTACTCCGGGACAGGGCATGGCTACACCTTC; CDR3 protein: CASSYSGTGHGYTF
clone size: -; J gene: TRBJ1-5; V gene: TRBV7-2; D gene: -; CDR3 DNA: TGTGCCAGCAGCCCCCAGTTTGAAGGGCCCCAGCATTTT; CDR3 protein: CASSPQFEGPQHF
clone size: -; J gene: TRBJ1-1; V gene: TRBV5-4; D gene: TRBD1; CDR3 DNA: TGTGCCAGCAGCTCGGAGGGGGCCACTGAAGCTTTCTTT; CDR3 protein: CASSSEGATEAFF
clone size: -; J gene: TRBJ2-5; V gene: TRBV5-1; D gene: TRBD1; CDR3 DNA: TGCGCCAGCAGCTCAAACAGGGGGGAAGAGACCCAGTACTTC; CDR3 protein: CASSSNRGEETQYF
clone size: -; J gene: TRBJ1-4; V gene: TRBV30; D gene: -; CDR3 DNA: TGTGCCTGGAGCGTCTCGGGGTTTGAAAAACTGTTTTTT; CDR3 protein: CAWSVSGFEKLFF
clone size: once; J gene: TRBJ2-7; V gene: TRBV7-9; D gene: TRBD1; CDR3 DNA: TGTGCCAGCAGCCAAGGGACAGGGTTCGCGCAGTACTTC; CDR3 protein: CASSQGTGFAQYF
clone size: -; J gene: TRBJ2-1; V gene: TRBV10-3; D gene: TRBD2; CDR3 DNA: TGTGCCATCAGTGGGACTAGCGGCACCAATGAGCAGTTCTTC; CDR3 protein: CAISGTSGTNEQFF
clone size: -; J gene: TRBJ2-7; V gene: TRBV2; D gene: TRBD1; CDR3 DNA: TGTGCCAGCAAGGACGGGGACAGACACTACGAGCAGTACTTC; CDR3 protein: CASKDGDRHYEQYF
clone size: -; J gene: TRBJ1-2; V gene: TRBV29-1; D gene: -; CDR3 DNA: TGCAGCGTTGAAGATCCGGAACCGGGGAGAAGGACTAACTATGGCTACACCTTC; CDR3 protein: CSVEDPEPGRRTNYGYTF
clone size: -; J gene: TRBJ2-6; V gene: TRBV5-1; D gene: -; CDR3 DNA: TGCGCCAGCAGTCCTCCGACAGGTAGCTCTGGGGCCAACGTCCTGACTTTC; CDR3 protein: CASSPPTGSSGANVLTF
clone size: -; J gene: TRBJ2-1; V gene: TRBV29-1; D gene: -; CDR3 DNA: TGCAGCGTTGAAGAGGGGGGTAACGAGCAGTTCTTC; CDR3 protein: CSVEEGGNEQFF
clone size: -; J gene: TRBJ2-5; V gene: TRBV6-5; D gene: TRBD1; CDR3 DNA: TGTGCCAGCAGTTACGGCAGGGGGTCTCAAGAGACCCAGTACTTC; CDR3 protein: CASSYGRGSQETQYF
clone size: -; J gene: TRBJ2-5; V gene: TRBV7-2; D gene: -; CDR3 DNA: TGTGCCAGCAGCTACCAGGGAACGGCTAAAGAGACCCAGTACTTC; CDR3 protein: CASSYQGTAKETQYF
clone size: once; J gene: TRBJ1-4; V gene: TRBV28; D gene: TRBD1; CDR3 DNA: TGTGCCAGCAGTTTCGGACAGGTGCGGCTGTTTTTT; CDR3 protein: CASSFGQVRLFF
clone size: -; J gene: TRBJ2-1; V gene: TRBV7-2; D gene: TRBD1; CDR3 DNA: TGTGCCAGCAGTGGGAGGGACAGGGACGAGCAGTTCTTC; CDR3 protein: CASSGRDRDEQFF
clone size: -; J gene: TRBJ1-6; V gene: TRBV6-4; D gene: TRBD1; CDR3 DNA: TGTGCCAGCAGTGGGGACAGCAATTCACCCCTCCACTTT; CDR3 protein: CASSGDSNSPLHF